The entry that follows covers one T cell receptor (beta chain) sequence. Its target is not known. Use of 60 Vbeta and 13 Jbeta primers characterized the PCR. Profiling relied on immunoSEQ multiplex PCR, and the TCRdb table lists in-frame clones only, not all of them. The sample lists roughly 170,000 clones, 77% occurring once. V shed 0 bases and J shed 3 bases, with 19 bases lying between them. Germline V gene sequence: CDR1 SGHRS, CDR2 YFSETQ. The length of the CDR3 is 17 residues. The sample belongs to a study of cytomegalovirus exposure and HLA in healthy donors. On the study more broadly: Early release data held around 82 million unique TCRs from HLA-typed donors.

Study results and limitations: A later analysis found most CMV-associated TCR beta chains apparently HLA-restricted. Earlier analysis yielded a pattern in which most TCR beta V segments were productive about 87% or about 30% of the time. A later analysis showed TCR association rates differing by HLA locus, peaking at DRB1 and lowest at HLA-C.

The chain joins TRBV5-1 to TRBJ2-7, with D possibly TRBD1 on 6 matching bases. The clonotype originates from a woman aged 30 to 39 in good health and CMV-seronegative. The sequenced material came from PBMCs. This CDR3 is CASSLEFQTGKFYEQYF. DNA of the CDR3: TGCGCCAGCAGCTTGGAGTTCCAAACAGGGAAATTCTACGAGCAGTACTTC.